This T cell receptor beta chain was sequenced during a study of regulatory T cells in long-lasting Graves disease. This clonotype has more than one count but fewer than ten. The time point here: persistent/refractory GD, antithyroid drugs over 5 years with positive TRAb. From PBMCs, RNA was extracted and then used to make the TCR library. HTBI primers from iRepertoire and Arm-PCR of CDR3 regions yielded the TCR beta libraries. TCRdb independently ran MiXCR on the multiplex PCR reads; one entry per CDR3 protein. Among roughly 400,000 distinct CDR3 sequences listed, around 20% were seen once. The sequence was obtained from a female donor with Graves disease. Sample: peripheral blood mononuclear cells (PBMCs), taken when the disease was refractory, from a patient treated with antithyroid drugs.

The CDR3 loop is CASRLYSNQPQHF. The DNA for the CDR3 is TGTGCCAGCAGACTGTATAGCAATCAGCCCCAGCATTTT. The chain links TRBV6-1 to TRBJ1-5; no clear D. CDR1 and CDR2 from the germline V gene are MNHNS and SASEGT. CDR3 length: 13 amino acids. Trimming took off 6 bases at V and 0 bases at J, with 6 bases between the two ends.